This T cell receptor beta chain originates from a study of Graves' ophthalmopathy and Graves' hyperthyroidism (dated by TCRdb to the late 2010s). In terms of the full investigation: Hyperthyroidism was defined as stable when no progression to ophthalmopathy occurred within 18 months of follow-up. In over 5 hyperthyroidism patients, the T-cell repertoire of thyroid tissue was compared with the T-cell repertoire of blood. The study used TCR beta repertoire signatures to distinguish Graves' ophthalmopathy from Graves' hyperthyroidism and to predict progression to ophthalmopathy. The independent validation cohort included 18 to 20 hyperthyroidism patients plus 17 patients who later progressed from hyperthyroidism to ophthalmopathy. A discovery set of 100 patients (around 44 ophthalmopathy, 55 to 65 stable hyperthyroidism) was enrolled to explore V-J signatures distinguishing ophthalmopathy from hyperthyroidism. In total, some 130 blood samples were TCR-sequenced: some 40 ophthalmopathy, roughly 77 hyperthyroidism and approximately 17 hyperthyroidism-to-ophthalmopathy patients. Once sampling was done, hyperthyroidism patients were given methimazole at a starting dose of 30 mg daily, while ophthalmopathy patients were given high-dose intravenous methylprednisolone.

Patients with hyperthyroidism were aged 18 to 65 years, had been newly diagnosed, and had a disease duration of less than 2 months. Patients with other autoimmune diseases, uncontrolled infections, pregnancy or lactation were excluded. Clinical symptoms, serum thyroxine, TRAb, thyroid ultrasound and orbital computed tomography were used for diagnosis. Total RNA was extracted with Trizol reagent and quality-checked on an Agilent 2100 Bioanalyzer. This clonotype was found a few times. This receptor's antigen is unknown. This may be a read error, as it is one base from a much larger clone. What the authors observed across the whole study: No statistical method was used to set the sample size in advance, and the investigators knew which group each participant was assigned to. Most expanded thyroid clonotypes with a frequency above 0.001 also appeared in blood, which suggests that blood repertoires may reflect the immune response in the thyroid. In cross-validation, the 13-signature model distinguished ophthalmopathy from stable hyperthyroidism with less than 90% sensitivity and around 84% specificity, while in the test set the corresponding values were about 80% and 75%. In validation, the model predicted ophthalmopathy progression with about 71% sensitivity and roughly 72% specificity; roughly eleven predicted patients were CT-confirmed with GO in a median of around 6 months.

V and J lose 8 bases and 2 bases, and a span of 9 bases separates them. The CDR3 sequence holds 13 residues, the cysteine and phenylalanine included. Only the CDR3 part of the read is kept: 39 bases, read in frame from the first base. CDR1 and CDR2 are read off the germline V gene (reference sequence) as WNHNN and SYGVQD. TCR beta CDR3 regions were amplified from RNA transcripts for repertoire sequencing. The first round of RT-PCR was done with HTBI primers and the Qiagen OneStep RT-PCR kit, and was followed by a second round of multiplex PCR, then size selection and purification. The libraries underwent paired-end sequencing with 100 bp reads on an Illumina HiSeq2000. In the original analysis: SOAPnuke was used to process the reads, throwing out any read that had adapters, had uncalled bases, had a mean Phred below 15, or lacked an exact constant-primer or identifier match. COPE v1.2.5 was used to merge high-quality paired reads. Clonotypes were defined as unique nucleotide sequences and were aligned to IMGT TRB V, D and J references using MiTCR v1.1. Only V-J combinations with frequency above 0.0001 were analysed, covering approximately 99% of repertoires. For each V-J combination, a TCR clonal expansion and chaos score was defined as the ratio of F50 clonal expansion to chaos observed in the TCRdist matrix. Welch's t-statistics and random forest were used to reduce features to about a dozen V-J combinations, which were fed into a naive Bayes classifier. Thyroid-blood repertoire similarity was quantified with the Morisita-Horn index. TCRdb trimmed the raw reads at Q25, called clones with MiXCR and kept productive beta chains. Rows with a matching CDR3 protein are joined into one entry that keeps the most common DNA and genes. TCRdb, rather than the study authors, made the V and J calls. The sample table records about 1.1 million distinct CDR3 sequences; less than 45% of these occur just once. The ten largest account for 11% of the sample.

The chain couples TRBV10-1 to TRBJ2-2; a tentative D call is TRBD2 (6 bases match). The TCR comes from an adult man with Graves' hyperthyroidism. The sequenced sample was peripheral blood or thyroid tissue (not recorded which). The DNA sequence is TGCGCCAGCGGGGGAGGAAACACCGGGGAGCTGTTTTTT. This encodes CASGGGNTGELFF.